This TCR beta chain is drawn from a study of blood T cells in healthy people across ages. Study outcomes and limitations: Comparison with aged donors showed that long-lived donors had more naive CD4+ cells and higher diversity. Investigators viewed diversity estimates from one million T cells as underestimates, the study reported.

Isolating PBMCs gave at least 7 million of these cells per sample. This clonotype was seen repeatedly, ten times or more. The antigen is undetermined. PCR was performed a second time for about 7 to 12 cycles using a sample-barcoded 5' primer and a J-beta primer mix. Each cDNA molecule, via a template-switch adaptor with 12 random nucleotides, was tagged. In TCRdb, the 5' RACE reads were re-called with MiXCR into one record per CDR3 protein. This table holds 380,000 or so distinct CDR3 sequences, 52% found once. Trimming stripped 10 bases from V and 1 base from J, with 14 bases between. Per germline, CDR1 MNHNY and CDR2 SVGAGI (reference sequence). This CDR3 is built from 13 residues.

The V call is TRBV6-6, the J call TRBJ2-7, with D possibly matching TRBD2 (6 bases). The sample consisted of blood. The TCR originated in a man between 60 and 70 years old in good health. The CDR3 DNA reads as TGTGCCACCCGGGACTGGAGATCCTACGAGCAGTACTTC. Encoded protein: CATRDWRSYEQYF.